This TCR beta chain was captured in a study of blood T cell repertoires in COVID-19. Study-wide context: The samples span acute and convalescent COVID-19 from the United States, Italy and Spain.

Per the authors' pipeline: Nucleated cell number was recorded as an estimate derived from reference gene primer amplification. Sequenced by immunoSEQ multiplex PCR; TCRdb stores in-frame clones only, minus some. D and trimming come from the DNA, and the V and J calls and clone size come from that table. The sample shows 100,000 to 150,000 clones, approximately 90% of them seen only once. Trimming removed 5 bases from V and 3 bases from J, with 13 bases in between. This CDR3 is 14 amino acids long. The germline V gene has CDR1 WSHSY and CDR2 SAAADI. V is TRBV10-2 and J is TRBJ2-5; maybe TRBD1 (5 bases). The TCR was taken from a human donor in a cohort sampled during active COVID-19. Sequences were obtained from peripheral blood. The CDR3 DNA reads TGCGCCAGCAGTAATCATCGCAGGGAAGAGACCCAGTACTTC. It codes for CASSNHRREETQYF.